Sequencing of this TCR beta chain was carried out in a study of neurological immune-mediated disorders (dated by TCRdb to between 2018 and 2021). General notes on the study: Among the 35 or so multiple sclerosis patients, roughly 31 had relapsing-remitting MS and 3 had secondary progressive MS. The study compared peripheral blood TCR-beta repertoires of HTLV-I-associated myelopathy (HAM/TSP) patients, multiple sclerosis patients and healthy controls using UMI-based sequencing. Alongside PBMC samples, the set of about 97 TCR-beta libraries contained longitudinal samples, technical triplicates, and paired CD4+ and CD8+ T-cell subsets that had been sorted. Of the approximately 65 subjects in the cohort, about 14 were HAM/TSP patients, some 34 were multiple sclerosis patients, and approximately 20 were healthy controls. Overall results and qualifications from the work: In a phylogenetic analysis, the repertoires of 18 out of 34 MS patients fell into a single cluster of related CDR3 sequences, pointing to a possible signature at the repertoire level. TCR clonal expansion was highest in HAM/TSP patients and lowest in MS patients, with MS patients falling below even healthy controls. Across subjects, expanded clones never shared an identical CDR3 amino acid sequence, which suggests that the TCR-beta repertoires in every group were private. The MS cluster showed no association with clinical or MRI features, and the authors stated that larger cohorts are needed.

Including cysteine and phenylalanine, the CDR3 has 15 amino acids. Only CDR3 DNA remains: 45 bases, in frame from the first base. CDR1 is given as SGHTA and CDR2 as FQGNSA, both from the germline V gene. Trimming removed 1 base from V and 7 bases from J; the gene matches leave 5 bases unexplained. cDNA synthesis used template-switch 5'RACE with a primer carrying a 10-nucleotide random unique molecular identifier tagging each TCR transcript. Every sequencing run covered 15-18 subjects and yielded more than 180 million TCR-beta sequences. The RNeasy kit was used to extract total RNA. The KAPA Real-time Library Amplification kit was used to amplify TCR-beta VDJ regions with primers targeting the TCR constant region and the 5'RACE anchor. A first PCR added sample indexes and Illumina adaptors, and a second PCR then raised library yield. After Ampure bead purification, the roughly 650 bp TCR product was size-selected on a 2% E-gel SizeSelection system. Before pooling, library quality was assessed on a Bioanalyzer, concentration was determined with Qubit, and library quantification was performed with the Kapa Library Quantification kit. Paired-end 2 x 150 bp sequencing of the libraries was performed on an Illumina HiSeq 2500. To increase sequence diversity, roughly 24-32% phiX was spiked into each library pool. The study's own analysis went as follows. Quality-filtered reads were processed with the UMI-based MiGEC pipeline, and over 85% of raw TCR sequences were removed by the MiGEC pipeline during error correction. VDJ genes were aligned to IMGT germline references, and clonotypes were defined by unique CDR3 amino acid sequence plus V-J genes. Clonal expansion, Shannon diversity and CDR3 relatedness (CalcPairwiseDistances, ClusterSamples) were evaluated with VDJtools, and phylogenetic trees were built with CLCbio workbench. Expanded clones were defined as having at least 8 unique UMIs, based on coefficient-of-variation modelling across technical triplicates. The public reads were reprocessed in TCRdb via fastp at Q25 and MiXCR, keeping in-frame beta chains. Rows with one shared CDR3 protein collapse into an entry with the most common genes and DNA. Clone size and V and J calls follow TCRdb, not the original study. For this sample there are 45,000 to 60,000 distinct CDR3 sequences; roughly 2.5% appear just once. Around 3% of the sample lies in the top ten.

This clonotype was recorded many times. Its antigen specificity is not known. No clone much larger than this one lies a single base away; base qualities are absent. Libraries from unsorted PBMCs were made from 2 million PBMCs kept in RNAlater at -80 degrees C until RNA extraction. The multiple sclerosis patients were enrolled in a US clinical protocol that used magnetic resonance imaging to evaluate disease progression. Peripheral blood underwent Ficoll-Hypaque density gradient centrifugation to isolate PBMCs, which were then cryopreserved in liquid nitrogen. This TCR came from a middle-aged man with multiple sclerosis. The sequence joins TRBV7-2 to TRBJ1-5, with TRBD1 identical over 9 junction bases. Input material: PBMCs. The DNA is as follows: TGTGCCAGCAGCTTAGTAGGGACAGGGCAGCAGCCCCAGCATTTT. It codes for CASSLVGTGQQPQHF.